This T cell receptor beta chain was identified during a study of T cell responses to AZD1222 COVID-19 vaccine. Trimming cost V 0 bases and J 2 bases, with 12 bases left between them. Germline lookup yields CDR1 PRHDT and CDR2 FYEKMQ (reference sequence). The CDR3 sequence is 16 residues long. Assay used: immunoSEQ multiplex PCR; TCRdb lists only in-frame clones, some missing. Counted here are under 200,000 clones, under 95% occurring once; the ten biggest clones make up approximately 4.4%. The chain is built from TRBV13 and TRBJ2-3, with a weak D call TRBD2 (5 bases). This clonotype was sampled from an adult in good health. Sequenced here: peripheral blood, sampled on day 0 of AZD1222 vaccination. The CDR3 DNA reads TGTGCCAGCAGCTTAGGGGGGAGATACGACACAGATACGCAGTATTTT. It is translated as CASSLGGRYDTDTQYF.